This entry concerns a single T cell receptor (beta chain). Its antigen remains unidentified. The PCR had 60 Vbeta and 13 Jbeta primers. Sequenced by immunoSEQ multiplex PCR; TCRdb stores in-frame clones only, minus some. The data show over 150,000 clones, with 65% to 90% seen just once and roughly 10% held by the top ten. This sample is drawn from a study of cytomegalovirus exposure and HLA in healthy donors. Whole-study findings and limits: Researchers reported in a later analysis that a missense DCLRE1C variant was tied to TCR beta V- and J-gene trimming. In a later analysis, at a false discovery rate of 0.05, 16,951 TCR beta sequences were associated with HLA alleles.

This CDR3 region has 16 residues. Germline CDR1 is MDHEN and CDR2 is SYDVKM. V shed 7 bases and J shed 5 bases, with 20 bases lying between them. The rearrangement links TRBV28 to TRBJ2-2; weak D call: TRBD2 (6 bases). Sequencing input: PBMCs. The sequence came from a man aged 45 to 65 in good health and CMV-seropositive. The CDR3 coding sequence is TGTGCCAGCATTACTGGGGCTAGCGCGGGAACCGGGGAGCTGTTTTTT. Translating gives CASITGASAGTGELFF.